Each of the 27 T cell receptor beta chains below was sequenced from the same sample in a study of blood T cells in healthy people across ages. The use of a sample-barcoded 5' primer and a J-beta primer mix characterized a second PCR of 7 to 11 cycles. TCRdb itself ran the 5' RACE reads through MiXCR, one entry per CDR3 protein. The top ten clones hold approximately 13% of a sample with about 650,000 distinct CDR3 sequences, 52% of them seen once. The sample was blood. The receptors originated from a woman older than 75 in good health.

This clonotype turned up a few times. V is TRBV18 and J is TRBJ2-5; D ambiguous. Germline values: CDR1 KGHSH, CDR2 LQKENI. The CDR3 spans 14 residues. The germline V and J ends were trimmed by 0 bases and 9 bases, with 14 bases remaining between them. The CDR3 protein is CASSPPISSRAQYF. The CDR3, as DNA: TGTGCCAGCTCACCACCGATTTCCAGCCGGGCCCAGTACTTC. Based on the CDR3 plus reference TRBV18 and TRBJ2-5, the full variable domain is NAGVMQNPRHLVRRRGQEARLRCSPMKGHSHVYWYRQLPEEGLKFMVYLQKENIIDESGMPKERFSAEFPKEGPSILRIQQVVRGDSAAYFCASSPPISSRAQYFGPGTRLLVL.

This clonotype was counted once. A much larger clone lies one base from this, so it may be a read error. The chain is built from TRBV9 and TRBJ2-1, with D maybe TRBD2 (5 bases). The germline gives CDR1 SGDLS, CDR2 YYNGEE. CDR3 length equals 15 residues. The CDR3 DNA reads TGTGCCAGCAGCGTAGGAGGTAGCGTGCAGAATGAGCAGCTCTTC. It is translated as CASSVGGSVQNEQLF.

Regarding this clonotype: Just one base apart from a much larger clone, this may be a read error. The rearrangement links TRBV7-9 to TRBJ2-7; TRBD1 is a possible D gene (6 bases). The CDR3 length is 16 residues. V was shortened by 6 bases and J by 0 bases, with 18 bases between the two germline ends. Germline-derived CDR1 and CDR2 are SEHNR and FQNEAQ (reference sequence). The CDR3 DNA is TGTGCCAGCAGATTCTACGCCGGGACAAACTCCTACGAGCAGTACTTC. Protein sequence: CASRFYAGTNSYEQYF.

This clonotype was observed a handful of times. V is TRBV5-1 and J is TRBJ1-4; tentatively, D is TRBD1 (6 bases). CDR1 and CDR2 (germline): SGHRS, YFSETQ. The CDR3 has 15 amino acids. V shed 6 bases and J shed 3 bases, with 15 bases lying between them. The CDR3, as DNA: TGCGCCAGCACTCCAAGGGCAGGGGCTAATGAAAAACTGTTTTTT. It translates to CASTPRAGANEKLFF. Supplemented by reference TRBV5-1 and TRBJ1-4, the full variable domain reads KAGVTQTPRYLIKTRGQQVTLSCSPISGHRSVSWYQQTPGQGLQFLFEYFSETQRNKGNFPGRFSGRQFSNSRSEMNVSTLELGDSALYLCASTPRAGANEKLFFGSGTQLSVL.

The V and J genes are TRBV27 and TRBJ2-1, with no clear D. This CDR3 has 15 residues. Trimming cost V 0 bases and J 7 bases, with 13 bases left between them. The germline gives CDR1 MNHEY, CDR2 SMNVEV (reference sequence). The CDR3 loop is CASSLSRLGKNEQFF. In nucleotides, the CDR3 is TGTGCCAGCAGTTTATCGAGGTTGGGGAAAAATGAGCAGTTCTTC.

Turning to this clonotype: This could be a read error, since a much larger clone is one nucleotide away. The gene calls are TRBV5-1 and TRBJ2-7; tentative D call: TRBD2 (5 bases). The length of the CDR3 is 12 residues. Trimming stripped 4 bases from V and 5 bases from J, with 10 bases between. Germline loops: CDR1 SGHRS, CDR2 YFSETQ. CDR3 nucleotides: TGCGCCAGCAGCCTTGTGGAGGACGAGCAGTACTTC. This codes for CASSLVEDEQYF. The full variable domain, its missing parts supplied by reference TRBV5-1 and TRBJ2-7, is KAGVTQTPRYLIKTRGQQVTLSCSPISGHRSVSWYQQTPGQGLQFLFEYFSETQRNKGNFPGRFSGRQFSNSRSEMNVSTLELGDSALYLCASSLVEDEQYFGPGTRLTVT.

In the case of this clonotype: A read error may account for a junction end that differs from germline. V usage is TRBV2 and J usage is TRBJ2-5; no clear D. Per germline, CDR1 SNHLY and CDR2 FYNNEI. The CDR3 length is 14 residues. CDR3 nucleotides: TGTGCCAGCAGTGAAAGGCAGATTCAAGAGATCCAGTACTTC. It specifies CASSERQIQEIQYF.

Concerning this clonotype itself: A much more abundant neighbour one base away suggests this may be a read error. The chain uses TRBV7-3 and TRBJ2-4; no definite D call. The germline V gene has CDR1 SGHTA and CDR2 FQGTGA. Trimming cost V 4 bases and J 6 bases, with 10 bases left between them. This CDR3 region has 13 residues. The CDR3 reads CASSSACGNIQYF. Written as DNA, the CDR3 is TGTGCCAGCAGCTCCGCTTGCGGAAACATTCAGTACTTC.

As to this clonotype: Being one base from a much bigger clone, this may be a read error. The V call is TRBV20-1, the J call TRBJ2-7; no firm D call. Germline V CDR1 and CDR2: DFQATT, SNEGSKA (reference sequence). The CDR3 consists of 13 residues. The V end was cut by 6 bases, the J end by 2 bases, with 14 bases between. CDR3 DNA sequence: TGCAGTGCGAGGAAAGGCCTGGCCTACGAGCAGTACTTC. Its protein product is CSARKGLAYEQYF.

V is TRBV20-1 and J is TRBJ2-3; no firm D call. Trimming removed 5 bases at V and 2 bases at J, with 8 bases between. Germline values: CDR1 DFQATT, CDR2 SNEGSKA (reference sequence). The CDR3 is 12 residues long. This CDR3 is CSAPPFTDTQYF. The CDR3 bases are TGCAGTGCTCCACCTTTCACAGATACGCAGTATTTT.

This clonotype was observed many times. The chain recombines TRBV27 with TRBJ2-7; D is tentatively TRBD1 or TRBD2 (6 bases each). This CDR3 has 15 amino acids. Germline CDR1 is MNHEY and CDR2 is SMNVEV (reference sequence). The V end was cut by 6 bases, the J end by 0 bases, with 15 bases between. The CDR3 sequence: CASSRGGFGSYEQYF. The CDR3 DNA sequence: TGTGCCAGCAGCCGAGGGGGGTTTGGCTCCTACGAGCAGTACTTC.

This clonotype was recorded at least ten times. As DNA, the CDR3 is TGTGCCAGCAGTTTTAAAAACTCCGCAGATACGCAGTATTTT. This encodes CASSFKNSADTQYF. This chain connects TRBV12-3 or TRBV12-4 to TRBJ2-3; D is undetermined. The CDR3 has 14 amino acids. Trimming stripped 3 bases from V and 4 bases from J, with 11 bases between.

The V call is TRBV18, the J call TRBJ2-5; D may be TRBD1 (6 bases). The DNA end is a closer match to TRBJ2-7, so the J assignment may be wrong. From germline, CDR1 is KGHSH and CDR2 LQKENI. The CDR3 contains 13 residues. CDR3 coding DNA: TGTGCCAGCTCACAGGGGGTCGAGAACGAGCAGTACTTC. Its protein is CASSQGVENEQYF.

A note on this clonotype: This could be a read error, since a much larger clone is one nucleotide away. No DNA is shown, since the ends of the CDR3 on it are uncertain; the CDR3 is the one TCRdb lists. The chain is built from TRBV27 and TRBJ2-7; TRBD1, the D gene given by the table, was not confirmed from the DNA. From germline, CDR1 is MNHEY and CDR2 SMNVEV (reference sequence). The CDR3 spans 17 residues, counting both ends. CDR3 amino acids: CASRRVWGVGSSYERYF.

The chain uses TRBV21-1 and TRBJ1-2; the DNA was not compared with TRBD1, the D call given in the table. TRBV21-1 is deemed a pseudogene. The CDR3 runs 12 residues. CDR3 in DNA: TGTGCCAGCAAGGGCAGGGGGTACGGCTACACCTTC. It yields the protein CASKGRGYGYTF.

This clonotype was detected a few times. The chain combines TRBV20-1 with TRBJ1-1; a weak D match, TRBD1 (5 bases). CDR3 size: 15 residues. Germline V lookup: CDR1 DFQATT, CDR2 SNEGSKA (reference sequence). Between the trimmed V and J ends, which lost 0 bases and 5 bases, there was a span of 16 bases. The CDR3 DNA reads TGCAGTGCTAGAGATCCCTCGCAGGGAGAGACTGAAGCTTTCTTT. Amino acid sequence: CSARDPSQGETEAFF.

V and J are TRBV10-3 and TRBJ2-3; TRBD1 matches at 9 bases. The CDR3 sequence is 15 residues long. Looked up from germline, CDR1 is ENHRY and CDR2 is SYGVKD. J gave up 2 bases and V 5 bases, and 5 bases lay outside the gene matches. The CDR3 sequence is CAISRDREHTDTQYF. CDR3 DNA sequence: TGTGCCATCAGTCGGGACAGGGAACACACAGATACGCAGTATTTT.

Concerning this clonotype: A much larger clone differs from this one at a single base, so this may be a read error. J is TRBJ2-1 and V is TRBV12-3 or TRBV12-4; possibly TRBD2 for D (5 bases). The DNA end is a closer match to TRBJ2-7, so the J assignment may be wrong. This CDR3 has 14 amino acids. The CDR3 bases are TGTGCCAGCAGGGGCAGCGGCTCCTACAATGAGCAGTACTTC. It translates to CASRGSGSYNEQYF.

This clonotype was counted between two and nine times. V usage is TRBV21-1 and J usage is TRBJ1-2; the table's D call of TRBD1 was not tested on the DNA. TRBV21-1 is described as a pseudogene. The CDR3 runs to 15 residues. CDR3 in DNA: TGTGCCAGCAGCCCCACCCCCGGACGGAGCTATGGTCACACCTTC. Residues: CASSPTPGRSYGHTF.

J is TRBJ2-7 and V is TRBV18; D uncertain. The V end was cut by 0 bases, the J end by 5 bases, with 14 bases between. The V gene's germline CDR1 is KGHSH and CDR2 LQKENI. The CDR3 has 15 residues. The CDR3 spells CASSPPEGFGNEQYF. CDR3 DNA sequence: TGTGCCAGCTCACCACCGGAAGGTTTTGGAAACGAGCAGTACTTC.

Here the CDR3 reads CASSFLGLAGSEQYF. CDR3 sequence (DNA): TGTGCCAGCAGCTTCCTCGGACTAGCGGGGTCTGAGCAGTACTTC. This rearrangement joins TRBV7-3 to TRBJ2-5; 12 bases agree with TRBD2. The CDR3 has 15 residues. V lost 3 bases and J lost 11; bases outside the gene matches: 10. From germline, CDR1 is SGHTA and CDR2 FQGTGA.

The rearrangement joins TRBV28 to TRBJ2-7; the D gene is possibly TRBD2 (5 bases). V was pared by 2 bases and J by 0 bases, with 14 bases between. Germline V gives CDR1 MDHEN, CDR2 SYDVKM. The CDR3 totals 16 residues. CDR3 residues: CASSLRGKRTSYEQYF. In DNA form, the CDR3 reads TGTGCCAGCAGTTTAAGAGGAAAGCGGACCTCCTACGAGCAGTACTTC.

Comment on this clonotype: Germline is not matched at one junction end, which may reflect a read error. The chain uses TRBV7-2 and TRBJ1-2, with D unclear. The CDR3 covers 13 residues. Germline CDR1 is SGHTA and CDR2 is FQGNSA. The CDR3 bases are TGTGCTAGCAGCTTAAGTCTAGGCTATGGCTACACCTTC. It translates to CASSLSLGYGYTF.

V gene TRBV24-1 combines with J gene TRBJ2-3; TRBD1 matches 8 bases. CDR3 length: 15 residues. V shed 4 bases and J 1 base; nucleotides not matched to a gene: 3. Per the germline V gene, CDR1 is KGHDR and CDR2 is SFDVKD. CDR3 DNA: TGTGCCACCAGTGAGCCAGGGGGCGGCACAGATACGCAGTATTTT. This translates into CATSEPGGGTDTQYF.

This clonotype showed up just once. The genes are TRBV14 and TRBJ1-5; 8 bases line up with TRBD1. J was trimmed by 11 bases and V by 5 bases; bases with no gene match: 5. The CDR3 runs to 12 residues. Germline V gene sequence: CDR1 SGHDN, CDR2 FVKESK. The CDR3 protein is CASSETGVTQHF. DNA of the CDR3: TGTGCCAGCAGCGAGACAGGGGTGACCCAGCATTTT.

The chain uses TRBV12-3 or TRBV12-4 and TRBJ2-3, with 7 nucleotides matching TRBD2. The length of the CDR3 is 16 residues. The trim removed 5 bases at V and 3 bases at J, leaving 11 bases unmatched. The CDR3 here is CASSPASGERTDTQYF. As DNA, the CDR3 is TGTGCCAGCAGTCCAGCCAGCGGGGAGAGAACAGATACGCAGTATTTT.

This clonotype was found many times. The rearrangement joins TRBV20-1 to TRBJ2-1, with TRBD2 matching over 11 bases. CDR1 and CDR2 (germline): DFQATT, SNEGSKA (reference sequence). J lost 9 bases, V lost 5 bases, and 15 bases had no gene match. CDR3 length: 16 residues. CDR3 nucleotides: TGCAGTGCTCAACCTAGCGGGAGGTTCGTTAGCGGTGAGCAGTTCTTC. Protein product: CSAQPSGRFVSGEQFF.